This T cell receptor beta chain came from a study of Ad26.COV2.S vaccination and SARS-CoV-2 variants. Specified treatment: around 19 received Ad26.COV2.S at low or high dose, single or two shots; about 5 received placebo; per-sample allocation not given. Specimen acquisition occurred on day 63 following the initial vaccine or placebo injection. Participants' vaccine, an Ad26 vector, delivered Wuhan-strain SARS-CoV-2 spike. A word on this clone: Its target is unknown.

Trimming cost V 5 bases and J 0 bases, with 14 bases left between them. Germline V lookup: CDR1 SGHTA, CDR2 FQGTGA. The CDR3 contains 17 residues. TCRdb's table, derived via immunoSEQ multiplex PCR, lists solely in-frame clones and lacks some. The sample contains about 680,000 clones, roughly 90% of which appear only once. Points from the study as a whole: Higher spike-specific TCR breadth was found in vaccine recipients than in placebo recipients.

Sequencing was performed on peripheral blood, taken in a trial of Ad26.COV2.S vaccine versus placebo. The receptor's source is a person aged 18-60 years who received the Ad26.COV2.S COVID-19 vaccine or a placebo. V and J are TRBV7-3 and TRBJ2-6; D uncertain. The CDR3 DNA sequence: TGTGCCAGCAGCCGCACAGATTCCTCCTCTGGGGCCAACGTCCTGACTTTC. Translated, it gives CASSRTDSSSGANVLTF.